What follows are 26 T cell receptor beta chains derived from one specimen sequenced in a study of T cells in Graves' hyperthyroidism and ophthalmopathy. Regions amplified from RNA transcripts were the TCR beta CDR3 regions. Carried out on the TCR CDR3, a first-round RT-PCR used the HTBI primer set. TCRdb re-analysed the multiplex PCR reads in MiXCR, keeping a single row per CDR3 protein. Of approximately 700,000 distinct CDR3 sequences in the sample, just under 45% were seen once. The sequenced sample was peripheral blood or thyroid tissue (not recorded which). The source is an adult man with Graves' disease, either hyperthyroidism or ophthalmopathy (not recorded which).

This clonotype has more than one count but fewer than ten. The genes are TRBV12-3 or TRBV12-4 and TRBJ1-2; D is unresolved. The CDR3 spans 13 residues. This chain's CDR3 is CASGSWGDYGYTF. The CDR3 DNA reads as TGTGCTAGTGGTTCGTGGGGTGACTATGGCTACACCTTC.

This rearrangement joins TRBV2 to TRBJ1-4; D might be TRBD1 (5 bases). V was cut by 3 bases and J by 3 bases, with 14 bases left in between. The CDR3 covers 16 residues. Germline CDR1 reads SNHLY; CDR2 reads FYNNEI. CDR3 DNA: TGTGCCAGCAGTGATGGCGGGGCGAGTTCTAATGAAAAACTGTTTTTT. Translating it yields CASSDGGASSNEKLFF.

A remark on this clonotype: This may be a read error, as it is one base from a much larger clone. The CDR3 DNA follows: TGTGCCACCAGCGCCCGACAGGGGCTCAACGAGCAGTACTTC. Amino acids: CATSARQGLNEQYF. V gene TRBV15 combines with J gene TRBJ2-7; the match to TRBD1 covers 8 bases. The V and J ends lost 5 bases and 5 bases, in that order; junction bases with no gene match: 8. CDR1 and CDR2 from the germline V gene are LNHNV and YYDKDF (reference sequence). The CDR3 has 14 amino acids.

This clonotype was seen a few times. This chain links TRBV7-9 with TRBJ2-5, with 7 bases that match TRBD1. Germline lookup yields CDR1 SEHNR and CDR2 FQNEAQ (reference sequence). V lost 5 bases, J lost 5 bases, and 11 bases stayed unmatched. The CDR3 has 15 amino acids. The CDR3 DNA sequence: TGTGCCAGCAGCCGTCGACAGGGAAGGATGGAGACCCAGTACTTC. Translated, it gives CASSRRQGRMETQYF. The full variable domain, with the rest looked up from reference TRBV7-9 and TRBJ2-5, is DTGVSQNPRHKITKRGQNVTFRCDPISEHNRLYWYRQTLGQGPEFLTYFQNEAQLEKSRLLSDRFSAERPKGSFSTLEIQRTEQGDSAMYLCASSRRQGRMETQYFGPGTRLLVL.

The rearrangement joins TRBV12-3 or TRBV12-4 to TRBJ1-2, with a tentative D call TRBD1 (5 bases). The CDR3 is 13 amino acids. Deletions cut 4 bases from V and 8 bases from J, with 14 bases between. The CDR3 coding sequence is TGTGCCAGCAGTTACACCCAGACAGCCGGCTACACCTTC. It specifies CASSYTQTAGYTF.

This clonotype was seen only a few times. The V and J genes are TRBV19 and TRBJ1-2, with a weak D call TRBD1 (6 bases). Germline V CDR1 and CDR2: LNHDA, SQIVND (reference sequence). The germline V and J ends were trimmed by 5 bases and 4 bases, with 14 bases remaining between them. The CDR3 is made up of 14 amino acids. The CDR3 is CASSDTGITYGYTF. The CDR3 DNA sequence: TGTGCCAGTAGTGATACAGGGATTACCTATGGCTACACCTTC.

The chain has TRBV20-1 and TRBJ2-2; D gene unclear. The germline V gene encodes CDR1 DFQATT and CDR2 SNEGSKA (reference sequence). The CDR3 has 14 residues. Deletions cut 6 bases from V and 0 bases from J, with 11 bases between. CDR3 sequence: CSAVGGPNTGELFF. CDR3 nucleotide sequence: TGCAGTGCCGTCGGCGGCCCGAACACCGGGGAGCTGTTTTTT.

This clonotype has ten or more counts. The CDR3 spells CASTSTGNGYTF. CDR3 DNA sequence: TGTGCCAGCACCTCGACAGGGAATGGCTACACCTTC. The chain couples TRBV2 to TRBJ1-2, with 7 bases fitting TRBD1. The CDR3 extends over 12 amino acids. Germline-derived CDR1 and CDR2 are SNHLY and FYNNEI. The ends lost 7 bases at V and 6 bases at J; junction bases unmatched: 5. Full variable domain (outside the CDR3, taken from reference TRBV2 and TRBJ1-2): EPEVTQTPSHQVTQMGQEVILRCVPISNHLYFYWYRQILGQKVEFLVSFYNNEISEKSEIFDDQFSVERPDGSNFTLKIRSTKLEDSAMYFCASTSTGNGYTFGSGTRLTVV.

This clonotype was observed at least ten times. The CDR3 bases are TGTGCCAGCAGTCGGACAAAGGGTGAAAAACTGTTTTTT. It translates to CASSRTKGEKLFF. The chain couples TRBV7-8 to TRBJ1-4, with D tentatively TRBD1 (5 bases). The CDR3 runs to 13 residues. With 6 bases removed from V and 7 bases from J, the gap between germline ends came to 12 bases. CDR1 is SGHVS and CDR2 is FQNEAQ in the germline V gene.

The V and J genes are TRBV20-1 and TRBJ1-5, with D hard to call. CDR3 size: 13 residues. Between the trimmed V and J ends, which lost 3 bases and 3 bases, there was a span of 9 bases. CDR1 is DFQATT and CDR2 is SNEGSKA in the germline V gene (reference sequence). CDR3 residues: CSASQETNQPQHF. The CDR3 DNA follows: TGCAGTGCTAGTCAGGAGACCAATCAGCCCCAGCATTTT.

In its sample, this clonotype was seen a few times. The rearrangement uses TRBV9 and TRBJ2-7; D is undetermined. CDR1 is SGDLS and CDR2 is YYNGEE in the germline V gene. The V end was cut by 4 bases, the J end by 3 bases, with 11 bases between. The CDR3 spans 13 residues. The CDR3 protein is CASSPGYNYEQYF. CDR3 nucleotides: TGTGCCAGCAGCCCCGGTTATAACTACGAGCAGTACTTC. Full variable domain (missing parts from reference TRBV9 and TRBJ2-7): DSGVTQTPKHLITATGQRVTLRCSPRSGDLSVYWYQQSLDQGLQFLIQYYNGEERAKGNILERFSAQQFPDLHSELNLSSLELGDSALYFCASSPGYNYEQYFGPGTRLTVT.

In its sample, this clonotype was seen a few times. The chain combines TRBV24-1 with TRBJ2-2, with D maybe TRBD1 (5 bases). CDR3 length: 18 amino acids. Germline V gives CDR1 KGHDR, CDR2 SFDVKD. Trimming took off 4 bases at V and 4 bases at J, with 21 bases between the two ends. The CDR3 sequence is CATSDHTATQGLTGELFF. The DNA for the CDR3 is TGTGCCACCAGTGACCACACGGCAACCCAGGGTCTCACCGGGGAGCTGTTTTTT.

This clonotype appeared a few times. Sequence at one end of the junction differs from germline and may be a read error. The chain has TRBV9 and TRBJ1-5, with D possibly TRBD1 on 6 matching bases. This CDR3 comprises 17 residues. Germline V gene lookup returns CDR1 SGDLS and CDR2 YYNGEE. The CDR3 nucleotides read TGCGCCAGCAGACTTAACGTGGGGGCTAATAGCAATCAGCCCCAGCATTTT. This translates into CASRLNVGANSNQPQHF.

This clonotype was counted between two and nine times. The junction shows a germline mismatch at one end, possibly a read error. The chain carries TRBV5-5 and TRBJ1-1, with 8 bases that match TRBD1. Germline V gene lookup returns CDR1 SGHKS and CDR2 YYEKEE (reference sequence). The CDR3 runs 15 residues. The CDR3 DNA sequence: TGCGCCAGCAGCTTGGGGCAGGGGGCGCGGACTGAAGCTTTCTTT. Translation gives CASSLGQGARTEAFF.

This chain's CDR3 is CASSYAFIGTEAFF. CDR3 bases: TGTGCCAGCAGTTACGCGTTTATAGGCACTGAAGCTTTCTTT. V is TRBV2 and J is TRBJ1-1; D is unclear. The CDR3 contains 14 residues. Germline V gene sequence: CDR1 SNHLY, CDR2 FYNNEI. Trimming removed 5 bases at V and 4 bases at J, with 14 bases between.

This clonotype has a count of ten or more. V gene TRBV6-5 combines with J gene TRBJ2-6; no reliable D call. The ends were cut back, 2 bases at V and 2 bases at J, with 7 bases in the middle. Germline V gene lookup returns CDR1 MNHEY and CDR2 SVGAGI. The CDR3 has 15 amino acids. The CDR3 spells CASSYGVTGANVLTF. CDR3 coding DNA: TGTGCCAGCAGTTACGGGGTGACTGGGGCCAACGTCCTGACTTTC.

CDR3 region: CAISYGLTSGANVLTF. The CDR3 DNA reads TGTGCCATCAGTTACGGACTCACTTCTGGGGCCAACGTCCTGACTTTC. The chain combines TRBV10-3 with TRBJ2-6, with D possibly being TRBD2 (5 bases). Germline CDR1 is ENHRY and CDR2 is SYGVKD. The ends were cut back, 5 bases at V and 1 base at J, with 12 bases in the middle. The length of the CDR3 is 16 residues.

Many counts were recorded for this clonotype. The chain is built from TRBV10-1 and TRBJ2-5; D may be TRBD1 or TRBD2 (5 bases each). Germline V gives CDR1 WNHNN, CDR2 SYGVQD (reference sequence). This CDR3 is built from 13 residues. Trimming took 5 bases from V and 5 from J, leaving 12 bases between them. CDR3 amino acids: CASSIGTGETQYF. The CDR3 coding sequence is TGCGCCAGCAGTATCGGGACGGGTGAGACCCAGTACTTC.

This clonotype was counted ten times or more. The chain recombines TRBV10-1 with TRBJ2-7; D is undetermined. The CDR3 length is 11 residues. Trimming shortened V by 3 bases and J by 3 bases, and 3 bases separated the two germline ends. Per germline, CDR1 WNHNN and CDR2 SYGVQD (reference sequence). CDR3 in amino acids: CASSDGYEQYF. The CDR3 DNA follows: TGCGCCAGCAGTGATGGCTACGAGCAGTACTTC.

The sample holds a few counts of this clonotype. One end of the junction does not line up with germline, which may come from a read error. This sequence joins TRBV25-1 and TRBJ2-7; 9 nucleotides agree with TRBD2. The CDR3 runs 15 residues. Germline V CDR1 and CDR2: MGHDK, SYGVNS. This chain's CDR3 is CASSSSGTSSHEQYF. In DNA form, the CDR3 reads TGTGCCAGCAGCTCGAGTGGGACTAGCTCCCACGAGCAGTACTTC.

The CDR3 region is CSAAGGTRGYTF. The CDR3 DNA reads as TGCAGTGCCGCCGGGGGGACACGGGGCTACACCTTC. This chain connects TRBV20-1 to TRBJ1-2, with D possibly being TRBD1 (6 bases). The CDR3 has 12 residues. The V end was cut by 6 bases, the J end by 8 bases, with 16 bases between. The germline V gene encodes CDR1 DFQATT and CDR2 SNEGSKA (reference sequence).

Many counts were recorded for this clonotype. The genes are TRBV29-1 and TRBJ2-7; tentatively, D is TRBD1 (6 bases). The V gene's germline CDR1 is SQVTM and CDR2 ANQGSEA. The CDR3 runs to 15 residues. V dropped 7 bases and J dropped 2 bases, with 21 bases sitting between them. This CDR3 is CSALTGQGLTYEQYF. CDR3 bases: TGCAGCGCGCTAACGGGGCAGGGGCTGACCTACGAGCAGTACTTC.

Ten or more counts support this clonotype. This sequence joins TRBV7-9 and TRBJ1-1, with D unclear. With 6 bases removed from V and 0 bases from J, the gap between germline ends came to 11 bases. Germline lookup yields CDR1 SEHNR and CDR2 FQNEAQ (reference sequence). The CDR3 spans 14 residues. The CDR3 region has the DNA TGTGCCAGCAGTCCTACCTCCATGAACACTGAAGCTTTCTTT. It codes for CASSPTSMNTEAFF.

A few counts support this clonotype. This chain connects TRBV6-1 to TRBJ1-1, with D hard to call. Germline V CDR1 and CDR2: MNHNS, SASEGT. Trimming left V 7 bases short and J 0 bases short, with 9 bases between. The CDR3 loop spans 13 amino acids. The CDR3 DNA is TGTGCCAGCACCCTAAACCTGAACACTGAAGCTTTCTTT. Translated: CASTLNLNTEAFF.

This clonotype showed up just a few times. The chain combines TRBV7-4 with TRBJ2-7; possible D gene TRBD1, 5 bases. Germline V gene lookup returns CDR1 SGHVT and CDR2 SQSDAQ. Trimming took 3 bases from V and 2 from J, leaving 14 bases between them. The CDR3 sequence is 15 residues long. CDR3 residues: CASSLDGAGAYEQYF. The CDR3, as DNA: TGTGCCAGCAGCTTGGATGGGGCTGGGGCCTACGAGCAGTACTTC.

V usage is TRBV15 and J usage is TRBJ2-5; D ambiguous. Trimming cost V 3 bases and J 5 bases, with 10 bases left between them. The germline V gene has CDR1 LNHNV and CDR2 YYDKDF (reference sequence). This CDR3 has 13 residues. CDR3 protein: CATSSGYSETQYF. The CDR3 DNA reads TGTGCCACCAGCAGCGGTTATTCGGAGACCCAGTACTTC.